This T cell receptor beta chain was sequenced in a study of T cell repertoires in cytomegalovirus infection (dated by TCRdb to about 2019). In terms of the full investigation: Because public TCR beta signatures pointed to carriage of CMV infection together with the matching HLA type, the HLA type of each donor mattered for the analysis.

The germline V gene sets CDR1 to SGHTA and CDR2 to FQGNSA. The CDR3 runs 15 amino acids, cysteine and phenylalanine included. The only DNA kept is the CDR3, 45 bases in frame from the first base. Clipping removes 5 bases from V and 9 bases from J, with 8 as the unmatched junction base count. This clonotype occurred many times. This receptor's antigen is unknown. Base-call qualities are not available, and no considerably larger clone is one nucleotide away. Summary of the overall study and its limitations: Carriers of CMV infection plus the relevant HLA type were discriminated by the cumulative frequency of public TCR beta family members in the study cohort and in an independent roughly 350-donor cohort. The ex vivo response was dominated by HLA-C-restricted CMV-specific TCR beta clonotypes, which also provided the single most frequent clonotype in two of eight donors.

Sequencing relied on an Illumina HiSeq 1500. The public reads were quality trimmed at Q25 with fastp and then assembled into clones with MiXCR by TCRdb, keeping productive beta chains. Records with the same CDR3 protein are collapsed into one entry carrying the most frequent genes and DNA. Counted in this sample were approximately 180,000 distinct CDR3 sequences; 8.5% to 10% of them appeared once. About 4.6% of the sample is taken by the ten largest. The TCR originated in a human donor in good health (CMV status not recorded). Some clones in this sample may be carry-over from other donors' samples. The receptor chain draws on TRBV7-2 and TRBJ1-6; TRBD1 matches 9 bases in the middle. The material sequenced was PBMCs. The sequence in DNA is TGTGCCAGCAGCAGACCCGGGACAGGGATTTCACCCCTCCACTTT. It encodes CASSRPGTGISPLHF. Beyond the CDR3, the reference TRBV7-2 and TRBJ1-6 genes provide the residues; the full variable domain reads: GAGVSQSPSNKVTEKGKDVELRCDPISGHTALYWYRQSLGQGLEFLIYFQGNSAPDKSGLPSDRFSAERTGGSVSTLTIQRTQQEDSAVYLCASSRPGTGISPLHFGNGTRLTVT.